Sequencing of this TCR beta chain was carried out in a study of identical twins (TCRdb year 2016). At the level of the whole study: The study deep-sequenced TCR alpha and beta repertoires from monozygotic twins, unrelated adults of various ages and cord blood to test whether fetal clonotypes persist. Replicate twin experiments were performed at different times using different library preparation protocols to rule out contamination.

All donors were healthy Caucasians. Three pairs of female monozygotic twins, all aged 18 to 29 years, were included in the twin cohort. CD4+ and CD8+ T cell populations were isolated with positive isolation kits from Invitrogen. Trimming takes 4 bases from V and 4 bases from J, and the germline ends sit 22 bases apart. Taken from cysteine to phenylalanine, the CDR3 has 17 residues. Here the CDR3 DNA is all that survives: 51 bases in frame from base 1. According to the germline V gene, CDR1 reads MGHDK and CDR2 reads SYGVNS. Summary of the overall study and its limitations: Recombination models systematically underestimated out-of-frame TCR alpha sharing in monozygotic twins but agreed with sharing between unrelated individuals. Fewer insertions were carried by abundant cord blood beta clonotypes; a weaker similar trend was observed in young adult naive repertoires, while no such trend was observed in memory repertoires. Invariant T cells such as MAIT and iNKT could partly confound zero-insertion analyses, although diverse VJ usage argued against such confounding for most clonotypes. Compared with coincidental sharing between unrelated individuals, out-of-frame TCR alpha sequences shared between twins showed an excess of sequences with low generation probability. The excess sharing between twins in beta out-of-frame sequences was weaker because fewer shared sequences reduced the signal-to-noise ratio. Because the same donors could not be followed over many years, conclusions were based on cross-sectional statistical analysis.

Concerning this clonotype: This clone's antigen is unknown. Base qualities are not at hand, and no much larger clone is one base apart.

The receptor library was made with 5' RACE. Data came from an Illumina HiSeq 2000. A universal primer binding site was introduced by template switching, and a unique molecular identifier was present in the final cDNA, enabling accurate counting of TCR cDNA molecules. Specific primers in the conserved constant-segment region were used to synthesize first-strand cDNA for TCR alpha and beta chains. To control for contamination, every cDNA library was double barcoded, receiving both a SMART-Mk sample barcode and Illumina barcodes. Two successive PCR steps introduced TruSeq adapter sequences along with Illumina sample barcodes. The TCR alpha and beta cDNA libraries were sequenced on the Illumina HiSeq platform using custom primers. On the authors' methods: Raw reads were processed with MiGEC to extract unique molecular identifiers, and MiXCR was used to determine CDR3 positions. Recombination models were inferred per individual with the repgenHMM and IGoR tools using an EM algorithm. The analysis of shared clonotypes was done with the tcR package in R, with sharing normalized by the product of cloneset sizes. To study raw recombination without the effects of thymic and clonal selection, out-of-frame nonproductive sequences were analyzed. TCRdb ran its own pipeline on the public reads, namely fastp trimming at Q25 and MiXCR clone calling, and kept in-frame beta chains. Rows are unified per CDR3 protein, each entry keeping the most common DNA and genes. These V and J calls derive from TCRdb rather than the authors' analysis. In all, the sample holds around 500,000 distinct CDR3 sequences, and 14% of those were seen once. The top ten clonotypes cover around 0.48% of the sample.

This same sample was also part of a study on yellow fever vaccine responses in identical twins. From the second report: According to the authors, in identical twins the way T cells responded to vaccination appeared partly convergent and partly personalized. In the study, vaccine-responding T cell clones were precisely tracked in identical twins.

The clonotype was recovered from a woman aged 18-29 years in good health. Recombination linked TRBV25-1 to TRBJ1-2; tentative D gene TRBD1, with 5 bases matching. The sequenced material came from CD4+ T cells sorted from blood. DNA sequence: TGTGCCAGCAGTGCCACCCCCGGGACTTCAGAGTCCTATGGCTACACCTTC. The translation is CASSATPGTSESYGYTF.